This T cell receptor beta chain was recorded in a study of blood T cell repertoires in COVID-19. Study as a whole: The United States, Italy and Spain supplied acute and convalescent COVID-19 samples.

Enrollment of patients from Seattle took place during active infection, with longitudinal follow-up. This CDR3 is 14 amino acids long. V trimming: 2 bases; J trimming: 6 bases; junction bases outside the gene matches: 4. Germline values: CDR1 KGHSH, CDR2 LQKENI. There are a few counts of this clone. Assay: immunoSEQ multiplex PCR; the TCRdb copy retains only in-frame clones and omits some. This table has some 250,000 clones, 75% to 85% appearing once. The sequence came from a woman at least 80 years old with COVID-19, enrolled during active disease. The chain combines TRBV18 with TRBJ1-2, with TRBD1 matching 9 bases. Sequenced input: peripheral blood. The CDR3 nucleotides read TGTGCCAGCTCACCAACAGGGGGCGGCGATGGCTACACCTTC. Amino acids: CASSPTGGGDGYTF. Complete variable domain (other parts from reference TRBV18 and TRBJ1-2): NAGVMQNPRHLVRRRGQEARLRCSPMKGHSHVYWYRQLPEEGLKFMVYLQKENIIDESGMPKERFSAEFPKEGPSILRIQQVVRGDSAAYFCASSPTGGGDGYTFGSGTRLTVV.